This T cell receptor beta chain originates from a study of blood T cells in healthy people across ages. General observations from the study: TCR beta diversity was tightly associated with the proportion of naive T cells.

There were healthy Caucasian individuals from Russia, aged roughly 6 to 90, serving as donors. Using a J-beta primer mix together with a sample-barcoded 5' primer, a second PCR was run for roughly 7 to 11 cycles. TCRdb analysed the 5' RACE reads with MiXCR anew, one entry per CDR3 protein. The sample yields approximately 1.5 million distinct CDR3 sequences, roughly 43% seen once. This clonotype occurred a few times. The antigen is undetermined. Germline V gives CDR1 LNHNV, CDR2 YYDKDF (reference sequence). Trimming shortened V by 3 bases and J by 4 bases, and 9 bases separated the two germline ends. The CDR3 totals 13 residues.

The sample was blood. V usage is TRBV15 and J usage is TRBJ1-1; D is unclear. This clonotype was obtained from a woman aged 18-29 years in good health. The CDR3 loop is CATSRTASTEAFF. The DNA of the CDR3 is TGTGCCACCAGCAGGACCGCTAGCACTGAAGCTTTCTTT.